A single sample is the source of the 25 T cell receptor beta chains below, sequenced in a study of cytomegalovirus exposure and HLA in healthy donors. The PCR ran on 60 Vbeta and 13 Jbeta primers. Repertoires were generated with immunoSEQ multiplex PCR, while TCRdb's copy carries only in-frame clones and drops some. The table includes 55,000 to 75,000 clones, 70% to 75% detected once. The specimen sequenced was PBMCs. All receptors derive from a human donor in good health.

This clone was found a few times. CDR3 amino acids: CASISKGTSGNNEQFF. DNA for the CDR3: TGTGCCAGCATCTCGAAGGGGACTAGCGGGAACAATGAGCAGTTCTTC. The chain uses TRBV25-1 and TRBJ2-1; TRBD2 aligns across 13 bases. The trim removed 7 bases at V and 5 bases at J, leaving 8 bases unmatched. CDR3 length equals 16 residues. Germline values: CDR1 MGHDK, CDR2 SYGVNS.

The rearrangement links TRBV28 to TRBJ1-1, with a tentative D call TRBD1 (6 bases). V lost 6 bases and J lost 1, with 18 bases in between. Germline V CDR1 and CDR2: MDHEN, SYDVKM. The CDR3 sequence is 16 residues long. The CDR3 DNA is TGTGCCAGCAGCAAACCTCAACAGGGACCGAACACTGAAGCTTTCTTT. The encoded protein is CASSKPQQGPNTEAFF.

The chain joins TRBV5-4 to TRBJ2-1, with 10 bases matching TRBD2. The CDR3 has 16 amino acids. The junction had 10 bases not matched to a gene; V was cut back by 4 bases and J by 6 bases. Germline V gene data show CDR1 as SGHNT and CDR2 as YYREEE (reference sequence). CDR3 DNA: TGTGCCAGCAGCCCCCCTCCTAGCGGGAGCGCCAATGAGCAGTTCTTC. Encoded protein: CASSPPPSGSANEQFF.

The chain has TRBV9 and TRBJ1-1; 7 positions match TRBD1. The CDR3 contains 14 residues. V trimming: 3 bases; J trimming: 0 bases; junction bases outside the gene matches: 2. Germline lookup yields CDR1 SGDLS and CDR2 YYNGEE. The CDR3 DNA sequence: TGTGCCAGCAGCGCGACAGGGATGAACACTGAAGCTTTCTTT. This codes for CASSATGMNTEAFF. Complete variable domain (other parts from reference TRBV9 and TRBJ1-1): DSGVTQTPKHLITATGQRVTLRCSPRSGDLSVYWYQQSLDQGLQFLIQYYNGEERAKGNILERFSAQQFPDLHSELNLSSLELGDSALYFCASSATGMNTEAFFGQGTRLTVV.

The chain carries TRBV7-2 and TRBJ1-1; no firm D call. V lost 1 base, J lost 7 bases, and 10 bases lay in between. This CDR3 has 13 residues. Germline CDR1 reads SGHTA; CDR2 reads FQGNSA. CDR3 region: CASSLGIRVEAFF. CDR3 in DNA: TGTGCCAGCAGCTTAGGTATCCGAGTTGAAGCTTTCTTT.

This clone appeared a single time. The V call is TRBV27, the J call TRBJ2-7; D remains ambiguous. Trimming took 11 bases from V and 3 from J, leaving 17 bases between them. Germline lookup yields CDR1 MNHEY and CDR2 SMNVEV (reference sequence). This CDR3 spans 13 amino acids. Written as DNA, the CDR3 is TGTGCCGATAATCGGAGCCCATACTACGAGCAGTACTTC. It encodes CADNRSPYYEQYF.

J is TRBJ2-7 and V is TRBV27; TRBD1 matches at 8 bases. With V trimmed by 10 bases and J by 1 base, 6 bases remained unmatched. Per germline, CDR1 MNHEY and CDR2 SMNVEV (reference sequence). The CDR3 consists of 13 residues. CDR3 sequence: CATRWTGSYEQYF. CDR3 coding DNA: TGTGCCACCCGGTGGACAGGGTCCTACGAGCAGTACTTC.

The rearrangement links TRBV2 to TRBJ2-1; 13 nucleotides align to TRBD2. The CDR3 loop spans 15 amino acids. Germline CDR1 reads SNHLY; CDR2 reads FYNNEI. J was trimmed by 4 bases and V by 6 bases; bases with no gene match: 3. The CDR3 region has the DNA TGTGCCAGCAGAACTAGCGGGAGGGCTTACAATGAGCAGTTCTTC. It codes for CASRTSGRAYNEQFF.

The chain uses TRBV4-1 and TRBJ1-5; D call uncertain. The CDR3 length is 14 residues. Deletions cut 0 bases from V and 4 bases from J, with 7 bases between. The germline CDR1 and CDR2 sequences are MGHRA and YSYEKL. The CDR3 reads CASSQDPGNQPQHF. The CDR3 bases are TGCGCCAGCAGCCAAGATCCGGGAAATCAGCCCCAGCATTTT.

This clone qualifies as medium-sized. V usage is TRBV4-2 and J usage is TRBJ2-7, with 14 positions matching TRBD2. After removal of 3 bases from V and 1 base from J, the junction contained 5 bases not matched to a gene. From germline, CDR1 is LGHNA and CDR2 YNFKEQ. CDR3 length: 17 residues. The CDR3 loop is CASSQGTSGSPSYEQYF. CDR3 nucleotide sequence: TGTGCCAGCAGCCAGGGGACTAGCGGGAGCCCATCCTACGAGCAGTACTTC.

The genes are TRBV5-1 and TRBJ2-7, with 12 bases fitting TRBD2. CDR3 length: 16 residues. CDR1 and CDR2 (germline): SGHRS, YFSETQ. The junction had 4 bases not matched to a gene; V was cut back by 0 bases and J by 3 bases. The CDR3 bases are TGCGCCAGCAGCTTGGTACTAGCGGGAGGAAACTACGAGCAGTACTTC. Residues: CASSLVLAGGNYEQYF.

The V and J genes are TRBV7-3 and TRBJ2-3; TRBD2 agrees at 14 bases. The junction had 10 bases not matched to a gene; V was cut back by 5 bases and J by 3 bases. Germline V gene data show CDR1 as SGHTA and CDR2 as FQGTGA. The CDR3 runs 18 residues. The CDR3 DNA is TGTGCCAGCAGCACCGGGACTAGCGGGAGTAGTGGGACAGATACGCAGTATTTT. Translation: CASSTGTSGSSGTDTQYF. Combining the CDR3 with reference TRBV7-3 and TRBJ2-3 gives the whole variable domain GAGVSQTPSNKVTEKGKYVELRCDPISGHTALYWYRQSLGQGPEFLIYFQGTGAADDSGLPNDRFFAVRPEGSVSTLKIQRTERGDSAVYLCASSTGTSGSSGTDTQYFGPGTRLTVL.

The chain has TRBV7-2 and TRBJ2-7; D is possibly TRBD1 (6 bases). This CDR3 has 13 amino acids. The germline V gene encodes CDR1 SGHTA and CDR2 FQGNSA. V dropped 9 bases and J dropped 2 bases, with 14 bases sitting between them. CDR3 nucleotide sequence: TGTGCCAGTGCCCAGGGGTTACCCTACGAGCAGTACTTC. The encoded protein is CASAQGLPYEQYF.

This chain connects TRBV10-3 to TRBJ2-6; D may be TRBD1 (6 bases). The V end lost 6 bases, the J end lost 2 bases, and 14 bases lay between the germline ends. CDR1 is ENHRY and CDR2 is SYGVKD in the germline V gene. This CDR3 has 16 residues. The CDR3 sequence is CAIRDTGNPGANVLTF. The CDR3, as DNA: TGTGCCATCAGAGATACAGGGAACCCTGGGGCCAACGTCCTGACTTTC.

The gene calls are TRBV10-3 and TRBJ2-4, with TRBD2 identical over 9 bases. From germline, CDR1 is ENHRY and CDR2 SYGVKD. With V trimmed by 0 bases and J by 5 bases, 8 bases remained unmatched. The CDR3 is made up of 17 amino acids. The CDR3 loop reads CAISESSGAGGQNIQYF. In DNA, the CDR3 is TGTGCCATCAGTGAGTCGTCCGGGGCGGGAGGGCAAAACATTCAGTACTTC.

V usage is TRBV7-6 and J usage is TRBJ1-1; the D gene is possibly TRBD1 (5 bases). The CDR3 spans 15 residues. The germline V gene has CDR1 SGHVS and CDR2 FNYEAQ. Trimming pared 4 bases from V and 0 bases from J, leaving 12 bases between. This CDR3 reads CASSSTGGMNTEAFF. CDR3 bases: TGTGCCAGCAGCTCGACGGGGGGAATGAACACTGAAGCTTTCTTT.

For this clone: Its ends do not fully match the called genes, so a read error is possible. Other DNA sequences in the sample encode the same CDR3. This chain joins TRBV4-1 and TRBJ2-7; TRBD1 aligns across 7 bases. The CDR3 loop spans 16 amino acids. Germline CDR1 MGHRA, CDR2 YSYEKL. CDR3 in DNA: TGCGCCAGTAGCCACGCTAACAGGGGCGAGTCCTACGAGCAGTACTTC. It is translated as CASSHANRGESYEQYF.

The chain recombines TRBV29-1 with TRBJ2-1, with TRBD2 matching 7 bases. This CDR3 is 14 amino acids long. Germline CDR1 and CDR2: SQVTM and ANQGSEA. V shed 2 bases, J shed 7 bases, and the junction held 8 bases outside the gene matches. CDR3 sequence (DNA): TGCAGCGTTGAACTAGCGGCCCCGGGGAATGAGCAGTTCTTC. Translating it yields CSVELAAPGNEQFF.

The CDR3 protein is CASSSLRGGSYTQYF. In DNA form, the CDR3 reads TGTGCCAGCAGCTCCCTCAGGGGCGGGAGTTATACGCAGTATTTT. The gene calls are TRBV11-2 and TRBJ2-3, with D tentatively TRBD2 (7 bases). From germline, CDR1 is SGHAT and CDR2 FQNNGV. CDR3 length: 15 residues. Trimming took off 4 bases at V and 7 bases at J, with 18 bases between the two ends.

The genes are TRBV7-8 and TRBJ2-7; D gene uncertain. CDR3 size: 14 residues. Deletions cut 2 bases from V and 0 bases from J, with 8 bases between. Germline-derived CDR1 and CDR2 are SGHVS and FQNEAQ. CDR3 sequence reads: CASSLPGNSYEQYF. The CDR3 DNA reads TGTGCCAGCAGCTTACCGGGTAACTCCTACGAGCAGTACTTC.

This rearrangement joins TRBV5-6 to TRBJ2-2; possibly TRBD1 for D (5 bases). Germline V CDR1 and CDR2: SGHDT, YYEEEE. Trimming shortened V by 4 bases and J by 7 bases, and 11 bases separated the two germline ends. The CDR3 is 13 residues long. The CDR3: CASSPEGVGELFF. The CDR3 DNA sequence: TGTGCCAGCAGCCCCGAAGGGGTCGGGGAGCTGTTTTTT.

This chain links TRBV7-2 with TRBJ2-7, with a weak D call TRBD2 (6 bases). Germline CDR1 is SGHTA and CDR2 is FQGNSA. The CDR3 sequence is 14 residues long. Trimming left V 8 bases short and J 2 bases short, with 16 bases between. CDR3 DNA sequence: TGTGCCAGCGGCTCAGGAGGGCTTCCCTACGAGCAGTACTTC. It translates to CASGSGGLPYEQYF.

V gene TRBV4-2 combines with J gene TRBJ2-2; the D gene is possibly TRBD2 (5 bases). Deletions cut 4 bases from V and 0 bases from J, with 12 bases between. The CDR3 length is 16 residues. Per the germline V gene, CDR1 is LGHNA and CDR2 is YNFKEQ. CDR3 bases: TGTGCCAGCAGCCCGGGGAAGAGTGCGAACACCGGGGAGCTGTTTTTT. It codes for CASSPGKSANTGELFF.

V gene TRBV7-8 combines with J gene TRBJ2-1; TRBD2 aligns across 11 bases. V trimming: 5 bases; J trimming: 8 bases; junction bases outside the gene matches: 11. Germline values: CDR1 SGHVS, CDR2 FQNEAQ. There are 16 residues in the CDR3. CDR3 bases: TGTGCCAGCAGCCCCGAACCGGGACTAGCGGAAGATGAGCAGTTCTTC. Amino acid sequence: CASSPEPGLAEDEQFF.

The rearrangement joins TRBV7-2 to TRBJ1-5; D gene uncertain. CDR1 is SGHTA and CDR2 is FQGNSA in the germline V gene. CDR3 length: 13 residues. V dropped 5 bases and J dropped 4 bases, with 9 bases sitting between them. The CDR3 reads CASSQGRNQPQHF. CDR3 in DNA: TGTGCCAGCAGCCAAGGGAGGAATCAGCCCCAGCATTTT.